Each of the 29 T cell receptor beta chains below was sequenced from the same sample in a study of T-cell reconstitution after alpha-beta-depleted transplantation in children. During its preparation, the TCRbeta library received unique molecular identifiers. MiXCR, run by TCRdb on the PCR reads, gives a single entry per CDR3 protein. The sample has about 78,000 distinct CDR3 sequences; around 14% are singletons. This specimen consisted of PBMCs, mostly from graft donor cells, obtained 180 days after TCRalphabeta/CD19-depleted stem cell transplant. These TCRs come from a male patient under 10 years old who had a stem cell transplant for acute lymphoblastic leukemia, so the T cells may come from the graft donor.

V is TRBV29-1 and J is TRBJ2-7, with D unresolved. The CDR3 contains 14 residues. V lost 3 bases to trimming and J lost 6 bases, with 18 bases between them. Per the germline V gene, CDR1 is SQVTM and CDR2 is ANQGSEA. DNA for the CDR3: TGCAGCGTTGAGTTCCCAGGAAGAAGATTCGAGCAGTACTTC. Translation gives CSVEFPGRRFEQYF.

The V gene is TRBV5-1, the J gene TRBJ2-6, with D perhaps TRBD2 (5 bases). V was cut by 4 bases and J by 0 bases, with 11 bases left in between. CDR1 and CDR2 from the germline V gene are SGHRS and YFSETQ. This CDR3 spans 16 amino acids. The CDR3, as DNA: TGCGCCAGCAGCCAGGACTGTTACTCTGGGGCCAACGTCCTGACTTTC. This codes for CASSQDCYSGANVLTF.

In this sample, this clonotype turned up many times. The chain couples TRBV12-3 or TRBV12-4 to TRBJ2-7, with 14 nucleotides matching TRBD2. CDR3 length: 15 residues. Unmatched junction bases numbered 7, after V lost 8 bases and J lost 4 bases. The CDR3 DNA reads as TGTGCCAGCGGGACCGGGACTAGCGGGAGTTACGAGCAGTACTTC. As protein: CASGTGTSGSYEQYF.

Many counts were recorded for this clonotype. The DNA for the CDR3 is TGCAGCGTGGGCCCGGGGGGCTCTAGTGAGCAGTACTTC. This translates into CSVGPGGSSEQYF. V usage is TRBV29-1 and J usage is TRBJ2-7, with D tentatively TRBD2 (7 bases). The CDR3 loop spans 13 amino acids. Germline CDR1 SQVTM, CDR2 ANQGSEA. V was shortened by 6 bases and J by 7 bases, with 19 bases between the two germline ends.

The rearrangement joins TRBV7-9 to TRBJ2-7; perhaps TRBD2 as D (5 bases). Trimming left V 5 bases short and J 0 bases short, with 14 bases between. This CDR3 has 15 residues. The V gene's germline CDR1 is SEHNR and CDR2 FQNEAQ (reference sequence). The CDR3 DNA follows: TGTGCCAGCAGCCACCCGGCACTAGGCTCCTACGAGCAGTACTTC. Its translation: CASSHPALGSYEQYF. Complete variable domain (other parts from reference TRBV7-9 and TRBJ2-7): DTGVSQNPRHKITKRGQNVTFRCDPISEHNRLYWYRQTLGQGPEFLTYFQNEAQLEKSRLLSDRFSAERPKGSFSTLEIQRTEQGDSAMYLCASSHPALGSYEQYFGPGTRLTVT.

This clonotype turned up a few times. The chain's CDR3 is CASSSTRGPYISYNEQFF. The CDR3 DNA follows: TGTGCCAGCAGCTCGACTAGGGGGCCCTACATCTCCTACAATGAGCAGTTCTTC. The chain couples TRBV13 to TRBJ2-1, with D possibly matching TRBD1 (7 bases). Trimming left V 4 bases short and J 0 bases short, with 19 bases between. CDR1 and CDR2 (germline): PRHDT, FYEKMQ (reference sequence). The CDR3 is made up of 18 amino acids.

The chain couples TRBV7-9 to TRBJ2-1, with D possibly matching TRBD2 (6 bases). There are 13 residues in the CDR3. Germline assignment: CDR1 SEHNR and CDR2 FQNEAQ (reference sequence). Trimming pared 4 bases from V and 9 bases from J, leaving 13 bases between. The CDR3 is CASSYRGSGEQFF. The CDR3 DNA reads TGTGCCAGCAGCTATCGGGGTAGCGGTGAGCAGTTCTTC.

This clonotype appeared a few times. CDR3 in amino acids: CASSPPGQGRETQYF. The CDR3 DNA reads as TGTGCCAGCTCACCACCGGGACAGGGGAGAGAGACCCAGTACTTC. This chain joins TRBV18 and TRBJ2-5, with TRBD1 matching over 10 bases. V was clipped by 0 bases and J by 4 bases; unmatched bases: 2. The germline V gene encodes CDR1 KGHSH and CDR2 LQKENI. This CDR3 is built from 15 residues.

For this clonotype: At one end, the junction sequence differs from germline, possibly due to a read error. The chain carries TRBV20-1 and TRBJ2-1; D remains unclear. The length of the CDR3 is 8 residues. CDR1 and CDR2 from the germline V gene are DFQATT and SNEGSKA (reference sequence). CDR3 region: CSARYRVF. Here the CDR3 DNA reads TGCAGTGCTAGATACCGGGTTTTC.

This clonotype was observed at least ten times. The rearrangement uses TRBV12-3 or TRBV12-4 and TRBJ2-6; D not certain. The CDR3 contains 15 residues. With 5 bases removed from V and 0 bases from J, the gap between germline ends came to 8 bases. CDR3 protein: CASSLGFSGANVLTF. CDR3 nucleotides: TGTGCCAGCAGTCTGGGTTTCTCTGGGGCCAACGTCCTGACTTTC.

This clonotype was counted a few times. The V and J genes are TRBV11-2 and TRBJ2-7; a possible D gene is TRBD2 (5 bases). This CDR3 contains 18 residues. Germline V CDR1 and CDR2: SGHAT, FQNNGV. The ends were cut back, 3 bases at V and 2 bases at J, with 23 bases in the middle. The CDR3 reads CASSFHRNPSGNPYEQYF. The CDR3 coding sequence is TGTGCCAGCAGCTTCCACCGTAACCCGTCGGGGAATCCCTACGAGCAGTACTTC.

This clonotype was recorded at least ten times. The V gene is TRBV5-6, the J gene TRBJ2-5; D call uncertain. V lost 0 bases to trimming and J lost 5 bases, with 5 bases between them. From germline, CDR1 is SGHDT and CDR2 YYEEEE. This CDR3 comprises 12 residues. CDR3 DNA sequence: TGTGCCAGCAGCTTGGTGGGCGAGACCCAGTACTTC. Translating it yields CASSLVGETQYF.

This clonotype was found a few times. V is TRBV6-5 and J is TRBJ2-2, with D perhaps matching TRBD1 (6 bases). Germline CDR1 and CDR2: MNHEY and SVGAGI. With 0 bases removed from V and 3 bases from J, the gap between germline ends came to 8 bases. CDR3 size: 15 residues. This CDR3 reads CASSYSTGYTGELFF. CDR3 bases: TGTGCCAGCAGTTACTCTACAGGGTACACCGGGGAGCTGTTTTTT.

This clonotype was seen a handful of times. The chain has TRBV18 and TRBJ2-7; tentative D call: TRBD2 (5 bases). With 2 bases removed from V and 1 base from J, the gap between germline ends came to 15 bases. Germline CDR1 and CDR2: KGHSH and LQKENI. The CDR3 extends over 16 amino acids. CDR3 in DNA: TGTGCCAGCTCACCAAGGTTGGCGGAGGTGTCCTACGAGCAGTACTTC. It encodes CASSPRLAEVSYEQYF.

This clonotype was recorded a few times. The V and J genes are TRBV28 and TRBJ2-1; 9 nucleotides match TRBD1. Germline V gene sequence: CDR1 MDHEN, CDR2 SYDVKM. CDR3 length: 15 residues. The junction had 3 bases not matched to a gene; V was cut back by 2 bases and J by 4 bases. The CDR3 DNA is TGTGCCAGCAGTTTAGGGACAGGGTTTTACAATGAGCAGTTCTTC. It is translated as CASSLGTGFYNEQFF.

In this sample, this clonotype turned up a few times. The chain combines TRBV4-2 with TRBJ2-4, with D perhaps TRBD1 (6 bases). The CDR3 runs to 16 residues. Germline CDR1 and CDR2: LGHNA and YNFKEQ. V gave up 4 bases and J gave up 0 bases, with 13 bases separating them. The CDR3 is CASSLRTAIAKNIQYF. CDR3 DNA sequence: TGTGCCAGCAGCCTCAGGACAGCTATAGCCAAAAACATTCAGTACTTC.

This chain links TRBV11-1 with TRBJ1-2; 10 bases map to TRBD1. The CDR3 is 18 amino acids. CDR1 SGHAT and CDR2 FQDESV come from the germline V gene (reference sequence). V shed 8 bases and J 2 bases; nucleotides not matched to a gene: 17. This CDR3 reads CASPPEGDRGMLNYGYTF. As DNA, the CDR3 is TGTGCCAGCCCCCCCGAAGGGGACAGGGGTATGTTGAACTATGGCTACACCTTC.

The J gene is TRBJ2-1, the V gene TRBV27, with 14 bases lining up with TRBD2. Trimming removed 4 bases from V and 0 bases from J; junction bases left unmatched: 14. The germline V gene has CDR1 MNHEY and CDR2 SMNVEV (reference sequence). The CDR3 consists of 21 residues. The CDR3 coding sequence is TGTGCCAGCAGTTCCCTAGGGGGACTAGCGGGAGATCTGGGCTCCTACAATGAGCAGTTCTTC. Translating it yields CASSSLGGLAGDLGSYNEQFF.

In its sample, this clonotype ranks as medium-sized. V and J are TRBV6-2 or TRBV6-3 and TRBJ1-2, with 7 nucleotides matching TRBD1. Unmatched junction bases numbered 1, after V lost 6 bases and J lost 6 bases. The CDR3 totals 11 residues. CDR1 and CDR2 from the germline V gene are MNHEY and SVGEGT. The chain's CDR3 is CASRTGHGYTF. The CDR3 bases are TGTGCCAGCAGGACAGGGCATGGCTACACCTTC.

The chain recombines TRBV19 with TRBJ2-2; D ambiguous. The germline V gene encodes CDR1 LNHDA and CDR2 SQIVND (reference sequence). This CDR3 is 15 amino acids long. V was clipped by 3 bases and J by 6 bases, with 14 bases between them. The CDR3 sequence: CASSIAEMRSGELFF. CDR3 sequence (DNA): TGTGCCAGTAGTATCGCCGAGATGAGGTCCGGGGAGCTGTTTTTT.

This clonotype was detected ten times or more. The chain links TRBV20-1 to TRBJ2-1, with 8 bases matching TRBD2. Per germline, CDR1 DFQATT and CDR2 SNEGSKA (reference sequence). This CDR3 spans 14 amino acids. J was trimmed by 4 bases and V by 3 bases; bases with no gene match: 5. CDR3 residues: CSASLAGLYNEQFF. The CDR3 nucleotides read TGCAGTGCTAGCCTAGCGGGCCTATACAATGAGCAGTTCTTC.

The chain employs TRBV19 and TRBJ1-1; D is possibly TRBD1 (5 bases). CDR1 is LNHDA and CDR2 is SQIVND in the germline V gene (reference sequence). The CDR3 loop spans 16 amino acids. Trimming took 5 bases from V and 1 from J, leaving 17 bases between them. CDR3 coding DNA: TGTGCCAGTAGTGTTCAGGGAGGGAATAGGAACACTGAAGCTTTCTTT. Translation gives CASSVQGGNRNTEAFF.

This clonotype was counted a few times. The J gene is TRBJ1-2, the V gene TRBV7-2, with TRBD1 matching over 9 bases. V trimming: 1 base; J trimming: 4 bases; junction bases outside the gene matches: 7. CDR1 and CDR2 (germline): SGHTA, FQGNSA. This CDR3 comprises 16 residues. CDR3 coding DNA: TGTGCCAGCAGCTTAGACGGGACAGGGATTTTCTATGGCTACACCTTC. Protein product: CASSLDGTGIFYGYTF. The full variable domain, in which reference TRBV7-2 and TRBJ1-2 provide the parts outside the CDR3, is GAGVSQSPSNKVTEKGKDVELRCDPISGHTALYWYRQSLGQGLEFLIYFQGNSAPDKSGLPSDRFSAERTGGSVSTLTIQRTQQEDSAVYLCASSLDGTGIFYGYTFGSGTRLTVV.

In DNA, the CDR3 is TGTGCCAGCAGCCAGGGCCGAGGAGAGACCCAGTACTTC. Translation gives CASSQGRGETQYF. The rearrangement links TRBV28 to TRBJ2-5, with D possibly being TRBD1 (5 bases). Trimming removed 6 bases from V and 4 bases from J, with 12 bases in between. The length of the CDR3 is 13 residues. Germline V gene sequence: CDR1 MDHEN, CDR2 SYDVKM.

The chain employs TRBV5-1 and TRBJ2-5, with 7 bases that match TRBD1. Germline V gene sequence: CDR1 SGHRS, CDR2 YFSETQ. There are 13 residues in the CDR3. V was pared by 3 bases and J by 5 bases, with 4 bases of the junction left unmatched. The CDR3 bases are TGCGCCAGCAGCTCAGAGGGGGCGGAGACCCAGTACTTC. Its protein product is CASSSEGAETQYF.

This clonotype was seen repeatedly, ten times or more. The CDR3 region has the DNA TGTGCCAGCAGCTTCAGAACGAAGAGGGAGCAGTACTTC. Amino acid sequence: CASSFRTKREQYF. The rearrangement uses TRBV5-6 and TRBJ2-7, with D uncertain. Trimming shortened V by 2 bases and J by 7 bases, and 13 bases separated the two germline ends. CDR3 size: 13 residues. Per the germline V gene, CDR1 is SGHDT and CDR2 is YYEEEE. The complete variable domain, with remaining parts taken from reference TRBV5-6 and TRBJ2-7, reads DAGVTQSPTHLIKTRGQQVTLRCSPKSGHDTVSWYQQALGQGPQFIFQYYEEEERQRGNFPDRFSGHQFPNYSSELNVNALLLGDSALYLCASSFRTKREQYFGPGTRLTVT.

The sample holds a few counts of this clonotype. This chain joins TRBV10-3 and TRBJ1-1; 8 nucleotides match TRBD1. This CDR3 is 17 amino acids long. After removal of 0 bases from V and 4 bases from J, the junction contained 10 bases not matched to a gene. The V gene's germline CDR1 is ENHRY and CDR2 SYGVKD. In DNA form, the CDR3 reads TGTGCCATCAGTGAGTCAAAGAGTTGGACAGGGACCACTGAAGCTTTCTTT. This translates into CAISESKSWTGTTEAFF.

This chain joins TRBV10-3 and TRBJ2-2; TRBD1 is a possible D gene (6 bases). The CDR3 extends over 15 amino acids. Looked up from germline, CDR1 is ENHRY and CDR2 is SYGVKD. The V gene lost 10 bases and the J gene lost 4 bases, with 19 bases spanning the gap. The CDR3 region is CATIPQGRGTGELFF. Written as DNA, the CDR3 is TGTGCCACTATTCCCCAGGGCAGGGGCACCGGGGAGCTGTTTTTT.

This clonotype was recorded a few times. The chain combines TRBV28 with TRBJ1-5; 7 nucleotides match TRBD1. Germline CDR1 MDHEN, CDR2 SYDVKM. The V and J ends lost 8 bases and 5 bases, in that order; junction bases with no gene match: 12. This CDR3 is built from 15 residues. The CDR3 protein is CASCLRRTGHQPQHF. The CDR3 nucleotides read TGTGCCAGCTGTCTGAGGAGGACAGGACATCAGCCCCAGCATTTT.